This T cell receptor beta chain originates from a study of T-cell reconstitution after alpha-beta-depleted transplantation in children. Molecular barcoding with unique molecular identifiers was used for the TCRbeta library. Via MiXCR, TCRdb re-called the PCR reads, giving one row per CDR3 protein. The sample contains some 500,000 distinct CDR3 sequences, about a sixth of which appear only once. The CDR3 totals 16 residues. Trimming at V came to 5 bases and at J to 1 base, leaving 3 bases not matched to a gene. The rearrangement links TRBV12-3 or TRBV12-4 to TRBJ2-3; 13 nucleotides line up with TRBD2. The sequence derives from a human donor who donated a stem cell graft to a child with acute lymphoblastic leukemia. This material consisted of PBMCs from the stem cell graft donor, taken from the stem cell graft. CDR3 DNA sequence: TGTGCCAGCAGTCGAACTAGCGGGGGGGGCACAGATACGCAGTATTTT. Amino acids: CASSRTSGGGTDTQYF.